The text below deals with one TCR beta chain. In the original workflow: Quantification of nucleated cells was approximated via reference gene primer amplification. The repertoire was sequenced with immunoSEQ multiplex PCR; TCRdb's copy has only in-frame clones and lacks some. That table gives V, J and clone size, and the DNA gave D and trimming. The sample lists 390,000 or so clones, about 87% occurring once. The germline V gene encodes CDR1 LGHDT and CDR2 YNNKEL (reference sequence). The CDR3 consists of 13 residues. Between the trimmed V and J ends, which lost 1 base and 9 bases, there was a span of 13 bases. The Seattle patients, enrolled during active infection, were followed longitudinally. These data come from a study of blood T cell repertoires in COVID-19. Background on the study: Sample material is recorded as cDNA or gDNA derived from T cells, B-cell-depleted T cells, or PBMCs.

This clonotype was obtained from a woman in her 30s with COVID-19, enrolled during active disease. This rearrangement joins TRBV3-1 (or the pseudogene TRBV3-2) to TRBJ2-7; D may be TRBD2 (5 bases). Sequences were obtained from peripheral blood. CDR3 nucleotide sequence: TGTGCCAGCAGCCAAGTCTTAAGAGAGGGGCAGTACTTC. Translated: CASSQVLREGQYF.